Each of the 10 T cell receptor beta chains below was sequenced from the same sample in a study of blood T cells in healthy people across ages. The use of a sample-barcoded 5' primer and a J-beta primer mix characterized a second PCR of about 7 to 12 cycles. Each CDR3 protein is one row after TCRdb ran MiXCR on the 5' RACE reads. The table includes 550,000 to 650,000 distinct CDR3 sequences, about 28% detected once. The same sample was also used in a study of T cells of mothers and their children.

The sequenced material came from blood. The receptors derive from a boy aged 2 to 9 in good health.

V usage is TRBV29-1 and J usage is TRBJ1-3; TRBD1 agrees at 7 bases. CDR3 size: 14 residues. V was pared by 7 bases and J by 2 bases, with 8 bases of the junction left unmatched. The germline gives CDR1 SQVTM, CDR2 ANQGSEA. The CDR3 reads CSAGGSGPGNTIYF. The CDR3 DNA sequence: TGCAGCGCAGGGGGGTCAGGCCCTGGAAACACCATATATTTT.

The genes are TRBV27 and TRBJ2-5, with 12 nucleotides matching TRBD2. The J call may be wrong; the DNA end is better matched by TRBJ2-7. Germline V gene data show CDR1 as MNHEY and CDR2 as SMNVEV (reference sequence). The CDR3 runs to 15 residues. CDR3 in DNA: TGTGCCAGCAGCAAGCTAGCGGGAGGGCCCTACGAGCAGTACTTC. Translated, it gives CASSKLAGGPYEQYF.

This sequence joins TRBV29-1 and TRBJ2-3; D not certain. Germline lookup yields CDR1 SQVTM and CDR2 ANQGSEA. V lost 4 bases and J 4 bases, leaving 21 bases between the germline ends. This CDR3 spans 16 amino acids. The CDR3 spells CSVVSLSREGADTQYF. The CDR3 DNA reads TGCAGCGTTGTAAGTCTAAGTAGGGAAGGAGCAGATACGCAGTATTTT.

The chain uses TRBV11-2 and TRBJ2-7, with D possibly matching TRBD2 (5 bases). Trimming took 5 bases from V and 3 from J, leaving 14 bases between them. The CDR3 sequence is 14 residues long. Germline-derived CDR1 and CDR2 are SGHAT and FQNNGV. The CDR3 reads CASSPWTGNYEQYF. The CDR3 region has the DNA TGTGCCAGCAGCCCGTGGACTGGAAACTACGAGCAGTACTTC.

The sample holds a few counts of this clonotype. A junction boundary mismatches the germline segment, possibly from a read error. The chain couples TRBV6-6 to TRBJ1-5, with D unresolved. The CDR3 contains 13 residues. Germline loops: CDR1 MNHNY, CDR2 SVGAGI (reference sequence). This CDR3 is CASNGYSDQPQHF. DNA of the CDR3: TGTGCCAGCAACGGGTATAGCGATCAGCCCCAGCATTTT.

A remark on this clonotype: Germline and junction disagree at one end, which may indicate a read error. This sequence joins TRBV12-3 or TRBV12-4 and TRBJ2-6; either TRBD1 or TRBD2 may fit D (6 bases each). The CDR3 spans 18 residues. The CDR3: CTSTADGGLPSGANVLIF. In nucleotides, the CDR3 is TGTACCAGCACTGCTGATGGGGGGCTCCCCTCTGGGGCCAACGTCCTGATTTTC.

The rearrangement uses TRBV6-6 and TRBJ2-6; D call uncertain. The CDR3 runs 17 residues. V was trimmed by 5 bases and J by 0 bases, leaving 14 bases between them. Germline CDR1 reads MNHNY; CDR2 reads SVGAGI (reference sequence). The CDR3 loop reads CASSPGFSNSGANVLTF. CDR3 DNA sequence: TGTGCCAGCAGTCCCGGGTTTAGTAACTCTGGGGCCAACGTCCTGACTTTC.

This clonotype was seen only a few times. J is TRBJ2-7 and V is TRBV6-6; D call uncertain. The V gene's germline CDR1 is MNHNY and CDR2 SVGAGI (reference sequence). Trimming cost V 0 bases and J 3 bases, with 9 bases left between them. The CDR3 is made up of 14 amino acids. The CDR3 DNA reads TGTGCCAGCAGTTACTCTCCAGGATTCTACGAGCAGTACTTC. This gives the protein CASSYSPGFYEQYF.

This chain uses TRBV6-5 with TRBJ2-7; TRBD2 agrees at 13 bases. V dropped 6 bases and J dropped 5; count of bases not matched to a gene: 10. The germline CDR1 and CDR2 sequences are MNHEY and SVGAGI. CDR3 size: 16 residues. The DNA of the CDR3 is TGTGCCAGCAGACGGGGACTAGCGGGGACAACCCACGAGCAGTACTTC. Protein sequence: CASRRGLAGTTHEQYF.

J is TRBJ2-1 and V is TRBV28; TRBD1 matches 7 bases. Germline lookup yields CDR1 MDHEN and CDR2 SYDVKM. Losses at the gene ends were 4 bases for V and 2 bases for J; bases not matched to a gene: 8. The CDR3 loop spans 16 amino acids. The CDR3 sequence is CASSSGLDRAYNEQFF. CDR3 DNA sequence: TGTGCCAGCAGTTCAGGTCTCGACAGGGCCTACAATGAGCAGTTCTTC.